This T cell receptor (beta chain) comes out of a study of identifying expanded T cells in peripheral blood. No infections or other immune events were documented during collection. TCRdb's copy holds only in-frame clones and misses some; the assay was immunoSEQ multiplex PCR. Seen here are about 86,000 clones, about 85% observed once, and the top ten hold 4% to 5.5%. Per germline, CDR1 MNHNY and CDR2 SVGAGI (reference sequence). This CDR3 is built from 13 residues. V was trimmed by 2 bases and J by 4 bases, leaving 8 bases between them. This receptor was taken from a person aged 18-69 years in good health. This chain links TRBV6-6 with TRBJ1-2; no firm D call. The specimen was blood. In DNA form, the CDR3 reads TGTGCCAGCAGTTACGAATCCGTCTATGGCTACACCTTC. Translating gives CASSYESVYGYTF.